This T cell receptor (beta chain) was sequenced for a study of tumor and adjacent non-tumor tissue in lung cancer. Study-level information: The cohort had 12 adenocarcinoma, 2 squamous cell and 1 small cell patients. Stage I to III disease affected 10 men and 5 women aged about 31 to 85.

Points on this clonotype: Its cognate antigen is unknown. This CDR3 fails to terminate in the conserved phenylalanine or tryptophan, so it likely reflects a read error.

The CDR3 runs 12 residues. Germline V lookup: CDR1 SGHRS, CDR2 YFSETQ. The template was RNA from unsorted bulk tissue. The normal lung tissue was taken more than 3 cm from the tumor edge. Newly diagnosed lung cancer patients had thoracic surgery in China, August–November 2014, without prior chemotherapy. TCRbeta libraries were built with three rounds of nested PCR, modified from ARM-PCR. One entry per CDR3 protein results from TCRdb running MiXCR on the multiplex PCR reads. The table shows some 80,000 distinct CDR3 sequences, with less than 85% occurring only once. Study-level findings and limits: Tumor tissue had significantly higher TCR diversity than normal lung.

This clonotype was sampled from a man in his sixties or seventies with non-small cell lung cancer. This sequence joins TRBV5-1 and TRBJ2-3, with D unresolved. Sequences were obtained from distant non-tumor lung tissue. CDR3 sequence reads: CASSTRTDRQYL. Written as DNA, the CDR3 is TGCGCCAGCAGCACCCGCACAGATAGGCAGTATTTG.